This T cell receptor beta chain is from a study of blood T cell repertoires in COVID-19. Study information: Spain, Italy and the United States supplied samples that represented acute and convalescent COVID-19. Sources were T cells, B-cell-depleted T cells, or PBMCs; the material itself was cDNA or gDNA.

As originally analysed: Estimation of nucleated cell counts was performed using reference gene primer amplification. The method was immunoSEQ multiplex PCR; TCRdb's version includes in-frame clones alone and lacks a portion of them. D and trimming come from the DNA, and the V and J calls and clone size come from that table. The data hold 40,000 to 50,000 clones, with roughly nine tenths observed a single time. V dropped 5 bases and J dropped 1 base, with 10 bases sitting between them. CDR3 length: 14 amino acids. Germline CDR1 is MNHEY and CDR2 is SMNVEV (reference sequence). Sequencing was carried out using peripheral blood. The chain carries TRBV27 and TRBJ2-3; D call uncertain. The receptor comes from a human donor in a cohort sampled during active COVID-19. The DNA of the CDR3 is TGTGCCAGCAGTACACTCCAGGGCACAGATACGCAGTATTTT. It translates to CASSTLQGTDTQYF.